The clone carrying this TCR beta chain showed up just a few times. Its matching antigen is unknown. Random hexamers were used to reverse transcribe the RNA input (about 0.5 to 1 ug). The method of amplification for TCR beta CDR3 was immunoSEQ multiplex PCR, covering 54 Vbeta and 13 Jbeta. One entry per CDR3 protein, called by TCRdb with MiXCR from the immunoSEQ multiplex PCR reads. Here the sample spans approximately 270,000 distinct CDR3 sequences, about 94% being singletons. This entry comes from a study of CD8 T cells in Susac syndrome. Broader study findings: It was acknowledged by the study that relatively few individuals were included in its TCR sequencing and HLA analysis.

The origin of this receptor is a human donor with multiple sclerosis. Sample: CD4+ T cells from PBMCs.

The CDR3 is CASSRGLGETQYF. In nucleotides, the CDR3 is TGTGCCAGCAGCCGGGGCTTGGGAGAGACCCAGTACTTC. This chain connects TRBV7-3 to TRBJ2-5; perhaps D is TRBD1 or TRBD2 (5 bases each). Germline V gives CDR1 SGHTA, CDR2 FQGTGA. The CDR3 is 13 residues long. With 5 bases removed from V and 4 bases from J, the gap between germline ends came to 11 bases.